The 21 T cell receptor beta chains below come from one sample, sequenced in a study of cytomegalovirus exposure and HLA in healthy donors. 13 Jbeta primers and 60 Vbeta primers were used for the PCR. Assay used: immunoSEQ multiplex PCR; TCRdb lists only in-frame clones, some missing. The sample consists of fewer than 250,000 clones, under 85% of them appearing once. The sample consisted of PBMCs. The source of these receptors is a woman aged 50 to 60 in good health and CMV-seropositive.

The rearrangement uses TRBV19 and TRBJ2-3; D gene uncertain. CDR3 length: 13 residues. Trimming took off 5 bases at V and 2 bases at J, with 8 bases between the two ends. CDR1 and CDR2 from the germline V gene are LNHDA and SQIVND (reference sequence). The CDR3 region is CASSQQYTDTQYF. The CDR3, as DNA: TGTGCCAGTAGTCAACAATACACAGATACGCAGTATTTT.

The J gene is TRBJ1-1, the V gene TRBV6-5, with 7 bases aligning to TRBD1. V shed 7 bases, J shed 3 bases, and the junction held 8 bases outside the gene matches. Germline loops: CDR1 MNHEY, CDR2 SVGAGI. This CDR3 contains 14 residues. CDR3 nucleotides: TGTGCCAGCAATGTGCGCCAGGGGGACACTGAAGCTTTCTTT. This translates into CASNVRQGDTEAFF.

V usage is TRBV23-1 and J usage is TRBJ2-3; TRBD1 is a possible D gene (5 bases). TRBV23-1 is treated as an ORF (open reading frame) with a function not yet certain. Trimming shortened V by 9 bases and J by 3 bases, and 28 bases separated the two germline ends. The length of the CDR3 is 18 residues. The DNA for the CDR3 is TGCGCCAGAACCATATTGGGTTGGAGCAGGAAGGGGACAGATACGCAGTATTTT. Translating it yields CARTILGWSRKGTDTQYF.

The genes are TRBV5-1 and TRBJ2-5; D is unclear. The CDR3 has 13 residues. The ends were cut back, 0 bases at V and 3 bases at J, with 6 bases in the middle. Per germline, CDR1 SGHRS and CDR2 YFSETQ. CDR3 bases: TGCGCCAGCAGCTTGGACAGTGAAGAGACCCAGTACTTC. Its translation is CASSLDSEETQYF.

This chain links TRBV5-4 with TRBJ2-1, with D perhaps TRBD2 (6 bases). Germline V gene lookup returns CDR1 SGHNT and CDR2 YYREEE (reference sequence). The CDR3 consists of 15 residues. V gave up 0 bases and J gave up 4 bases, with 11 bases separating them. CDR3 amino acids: CASSLGGDLYNEQFF. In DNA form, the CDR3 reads TGTGCCAGCAGCTTGGGGGGGGACTTATACAATGAGCAGTTCTTC.

CDR3 amino acids: CASSLVFETGGSNRNEKLFF. The CDR3, as DNA: TGTGCCAGCAGCCTCGTTTTCGAGACAGGGGGCTCGAATAGGAATGAAAAACTGTTTTTT. This sequence joins TRBV14 and TRBJ1-4; the match to TRBD1 covers 10 bases. This CDR3 is built from 20 residues. Germline-derived CDR1 and CDR2 are SGHDN and FVKESK. J lost 5 bases, V lost 4 bases, and 19 bases had no gene match.

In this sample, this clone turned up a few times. The CDR3 bases are TGTGCCAGCAGTTCGGCAGGGAGGCTGAACACTGAAGCTTTCTTT. Protein product: CASSSAGRLNTEAFF. This sequence joins TRBV6-6 and TRBJ1-1; weak D call: TRBD1 (5 bases). Germline CDR1 and CDR2: MNHNY and SVGAGI (reference sequence). CDR3 length equals 15 residues. V lost 4 bases and J 0 bases, leaving 12 bases between the germline ends.

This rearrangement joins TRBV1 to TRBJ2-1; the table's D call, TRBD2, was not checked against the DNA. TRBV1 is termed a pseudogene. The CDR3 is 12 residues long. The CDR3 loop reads CTSSQGGEEQFF. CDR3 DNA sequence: TGCACCAGCAGCCAAGGTGGGGAGGAGCAGTTCTTC.

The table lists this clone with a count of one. CDR3 protein: CASSRTRSGNTIYF. The CDR3 DNA reads as TGTGCCAGCAGTCGGACACGTTCTGGAAACACCATATATTTT. This chain connects TRBV6-1 to TRBJ1-3; perhaps TRBD1 as D (5 bases). The CDR3 has 14 amino acids. Looked up from germline, CDR1 is MNHNS and CDR2 is SASEGT. The ends were cut back, 5 bases at V and 1 base at J, with 9 bases in the middle.

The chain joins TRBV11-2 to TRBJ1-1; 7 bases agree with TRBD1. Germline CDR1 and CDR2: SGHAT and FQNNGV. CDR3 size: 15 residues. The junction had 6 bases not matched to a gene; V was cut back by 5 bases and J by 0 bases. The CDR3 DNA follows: TGTGCCAGCAGCCCCACGACAGGGATGAACACTGAAGCTTTCTTT. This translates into CASSPTTGMNTEAFF.

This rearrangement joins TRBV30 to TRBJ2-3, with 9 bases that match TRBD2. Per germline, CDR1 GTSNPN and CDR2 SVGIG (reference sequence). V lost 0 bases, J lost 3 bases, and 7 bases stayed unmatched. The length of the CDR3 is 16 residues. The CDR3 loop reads CAWSVGAGGLTDTQYF. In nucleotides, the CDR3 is TGTGCCTGGAGTGTAGGGGCGGGGGGGCTGACAGATACGCAGTATTTT.

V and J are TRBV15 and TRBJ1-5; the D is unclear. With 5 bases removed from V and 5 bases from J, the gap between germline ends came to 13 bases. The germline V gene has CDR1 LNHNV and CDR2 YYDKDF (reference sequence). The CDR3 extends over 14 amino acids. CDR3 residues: CATSGRSPYQPQHF. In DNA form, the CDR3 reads TGTGCCACCAGCGGCAGATCCCCCTATCAGCCCCAGCATTTT.

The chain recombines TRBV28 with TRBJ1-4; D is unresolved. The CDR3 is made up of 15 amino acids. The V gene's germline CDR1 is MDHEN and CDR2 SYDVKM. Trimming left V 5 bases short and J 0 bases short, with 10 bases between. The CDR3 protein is CASSPLSPTNEKLFF. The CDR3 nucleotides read TGTGCCAGCAGTCCTTTATCCCCAACTAATGAAAAACTGTTTTTT.

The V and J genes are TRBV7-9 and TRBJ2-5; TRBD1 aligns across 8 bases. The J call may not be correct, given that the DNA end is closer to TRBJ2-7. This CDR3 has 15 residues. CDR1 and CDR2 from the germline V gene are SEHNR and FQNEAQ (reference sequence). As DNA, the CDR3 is TGTGCCAGCAGCCTCGCTGGGACAGGTATCTACGAGCAGTACTTC. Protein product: CASSLAGTGIYEQYF.

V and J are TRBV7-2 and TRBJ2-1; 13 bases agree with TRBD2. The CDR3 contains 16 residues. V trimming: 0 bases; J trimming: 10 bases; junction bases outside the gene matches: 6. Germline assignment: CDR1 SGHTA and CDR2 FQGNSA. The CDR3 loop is CASSLAGGLAGTEQFF. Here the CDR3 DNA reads TGTGCCAGCAGCTTAGCGGGGGGACTAGCGGGGACGGAGCAGTTCTTC.

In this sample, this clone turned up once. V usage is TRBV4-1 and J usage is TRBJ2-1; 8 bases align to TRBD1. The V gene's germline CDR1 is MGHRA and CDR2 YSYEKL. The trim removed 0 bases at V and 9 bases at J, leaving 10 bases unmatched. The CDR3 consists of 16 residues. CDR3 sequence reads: CASSQDSGQGLSEQFF. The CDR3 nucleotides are TGCGCCAGCAGCCAAGATTCAGGACAGGGTTTAAGTGAGCAGTTCTTC.

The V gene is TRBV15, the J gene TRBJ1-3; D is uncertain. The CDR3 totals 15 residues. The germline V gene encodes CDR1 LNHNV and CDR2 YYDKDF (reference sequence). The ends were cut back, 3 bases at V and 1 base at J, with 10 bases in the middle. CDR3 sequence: CATSRDAGSGNTIYF. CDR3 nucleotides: TGTGCCACCAGCAGGGACGCGGGATCTGGAAACACCATATATTTT.

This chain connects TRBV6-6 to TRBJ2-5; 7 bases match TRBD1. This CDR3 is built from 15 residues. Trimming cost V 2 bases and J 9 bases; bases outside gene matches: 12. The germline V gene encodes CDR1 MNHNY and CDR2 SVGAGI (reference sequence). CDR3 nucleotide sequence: TGTGCCAGCAGTTACCCCGGACAGGCCTTGGGGGCCCAGTACTTC. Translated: CASSYPGQALGAQYF.

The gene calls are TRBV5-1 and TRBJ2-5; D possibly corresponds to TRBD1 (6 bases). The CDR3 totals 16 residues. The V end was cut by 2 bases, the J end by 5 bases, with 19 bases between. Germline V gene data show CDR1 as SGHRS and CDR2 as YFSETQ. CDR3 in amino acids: CASSLDGQGTGETQYF. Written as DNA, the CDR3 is TGCGCCAGCAGCTTAGATGGTCAGGGGACGGGGGAGACCCAGTACTTC.

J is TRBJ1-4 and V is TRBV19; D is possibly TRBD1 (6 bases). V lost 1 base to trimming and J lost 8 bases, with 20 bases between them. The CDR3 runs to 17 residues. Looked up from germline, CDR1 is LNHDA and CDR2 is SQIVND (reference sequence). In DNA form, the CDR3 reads TGTGCCAGTAGTATAGTTCTGACGGCAGGGGACGGAGAAAAACTGTTTTTT. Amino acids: CASSIVLTAGDGEKLFF.

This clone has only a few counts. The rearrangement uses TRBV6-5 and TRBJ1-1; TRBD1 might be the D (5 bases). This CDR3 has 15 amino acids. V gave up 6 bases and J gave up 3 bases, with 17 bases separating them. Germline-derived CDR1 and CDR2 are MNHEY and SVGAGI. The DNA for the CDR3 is TGTGCCAGCAGGCCCCCGGGGCGGAGGGACACTGAAGCTTTCTTT. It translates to CASRPPGRRDTEAFF.